The source of this TCR beta chain is a study of regulatory T cells in long-lasting Graves disease. The authors built TCR beta libraries using iRepertoire HTBI primers and Arm-PCR of CDR3 regions. MiXCR, run by TCRdb on the multiplex PCR reads, gives a single entry per CDR3 protein. The sample carries about 470,000 distinct CDR3 sequences, approximately 21% recorded once. Study results and caveats: Compared with new cases, persistent Graves' patients showed reduced TCR diversity. Possibly, accuracy suffered from the small sample size.

This clonotype came up many times. The antigen is unknown. This sample's time point: persistent/refractory GD, antithyroid drugs over 5 years with positive TRAb. TCR sequences were obtained from RNA taken from PBMCs. Germline V CDR1 and CDR2: PRHDT, FYEKMQ (reference sequence). V lost 5 bases and J 10 bases, leaving 17 bases between the germline ends. The CDR3 contains 14 residues. The material sequenced was peripheral blood mononuclear cells (PBMCs), taken when the disease was refractory, from a patient treated with antithyroid drugs. This receptor was identified in a female donor with Graves disease. The chain couples TRBV13 to TRBJ2-2; no definite D call. The CDR3: CASSPRSVEEELFF. The CDR3 DNA sequence: TGTGCCAGCAGCCCCCGATCTGTCGAGGAGGAGCTGTTTTTT.